What follows describes a single T cell receptor beta chain. What this receptor recognizes is not known. Base qualities are missing; no much larger clone stands one base away. Library construction relied on the immunoSEQ multiplex PCR assay. TCRdb carries this immuneACCESS record with in-frame sequences only. Its versions omit some clonotypes, under half of them owing to an unresolved V gene in the studies checked, with the rest unexplained. The sample table records 150,000 or so clones; approximately 93% of these occur just once. The ten largest clones represent around 2.2% of the sample. This specimen comes from a study of control samples from healthy donors and cancer patients (TCRdb year 2020). The germline V gene sets CDR1 to KGHDR and CDR2 to SFDVKD. V loses 5 bases of germline sequence and J loses 6 bases, and the interval between the two ends is 6 bases. The CDR3 starts with the cysteine, ends with the phenylalanine, and has 12 residues. Here the CDR3 DNA is all that survives: 36 bases in frame from base 1.

Sequenced: blood. The TCR comes from a man aged 50 to 59 in good health. The chain uses TRBV24-1 and TRBJ2-2; no confident D gene assignment can be made. In nucleotide form, the sequence is TGTGCCACCAGTGGGTACGCCGGGGAGCTGTTTTTT. The resulting protein is CATSGYAGELFF.